This is a list of T cell receptor beta chains from one sample in a study of human T cells and chemical hapten exposure. TCRdb called the RACE reads again in MiXCR, with one record for every CDR3 protein. The data hold about 120,000 distinct CDR3 sequences, with roughly 13% observed a single time. Sequenced here: whole blood, sampled in connection with sensitization to the hapten diphenylcyclopropenone (DPC). The receptors here all came from a man between 18 and 35 years old with alopecia areata. Some clones in this sample may be carry-over from other donors' samples. Both conserved end residues are part of each CDR3. Each record gives: clone size, D gene, J gene, V gene, CDR3 DNA, CDR3 protein. D genes are given only for firm matches. Some rows mark clone size as missing; the rest say once, few, many or name a class of expanded clone.

>.|.|TRBJ2-7|TRBV4-2
TGTGCCAGCAGCCGAGACCTTAGCTACGAGCAGTACTTC
CASSRDLSYEQYF
>.|TRBD2|TRBJ2-7|TRBV4-2
TGTGCCAGCAGCCAAGACGTTGGAGCGGGGGCCAGCTCCTACGAGCAGTACTTC
CASSQDVGAGASSYEQYF
>few|TRBD2|TRBJ2-5|TRBV15
TGTGCCACCAGCGTCGGGACTAGCGTAGAGACCCAGTACTTC
CATSVGTSVETQYF
>few|.|TRBJ1-5|TRBV6-2/TRBV6-3
TGTGCCAGCAGTTACTCGAGGTATGGCCAGCCCCAGCATTTT
CASSYSRYGQPQHF
>once|.|TRBJ1-4|TRBV2
TGTGCCAGCATCGGGACATCTTTCGAAAAACTGTTTTTT
CASIGTSFEKLFF
>few|.|TRBJ1-6|TRBV2
TGTGCCAGCAGTGAACATCAGGGAAGGGGTAATTCACCCCTCCACTTT
CASSEHQGRGNSPLHF
>.|.|TRBJ1-5|TRBV9
TGTGCCAGCAGCGGGCCAAGGGACGGCAATCAGCCCCAGCATTTT
CASSGPRDGNQPQHF
>.|.|TRBJ2-7|TRBV27
TGTGCCAGCAGTCCGCGTGTCGGCTACGAGCAGTACTTC
CASSPRVGYEQYF
>many|.|TRBJ2-1|TRBV19
TGTGCCAGTAGTATCGAGGGGGGCAATGAGCAGTTCTTC
CASSIEGGNEQFF
>.|.|TRBJ2-7|TRBV11-1
TGTGCCAGCAGCTTAACGAGGGGGTCCCAGTACGAGCAGTACTTC
CASSLTRGSQYEQYF